One T cell receptor (beta chain) is described in this entry. This CDR3 contains 14 residues. The germline CDR1 and CDR2 sequences are SGDLS and YYNGEE. V was clipped by 0 bases and J by 0 bases, with 6 bases between them. Method: immunoSEQ multiplex PCR; TCRdb's copy keeps in-frame clones and lacks some. The profile covers 150,000 or so clones, with roughly 86% appearing a single time and over 2% taken by the ten largest. The sample comes from a study of cytomegalovirus exposure and HLA in healthy donors. This sequence joins TRBV9 and TRBJ1-1; D ambiguous. The sequencing sample was made of PBMCs. The TCR originated in a human donor in good health. The CDR3 coding sequence is TGTGCCAGCAGCGTAGGGGCTCTGAACACTGAAGCTTTCTTT. Translated: CASSVGALNTEAFF.